This is a list of T cell receptor beta chains from one sample in a study of cytomegalovirus exposure and HLA in healthy donors. Measured with immunoSEQ multiplex PCR; TCRdb has only the in-frame clones, and not every one. The table includes roughly 80,000 clones, roughly 94% detected once. Sequenced sample: PBMCs. These receptors were collected from a woman aged 18 to 35 in good health and CMV-seronegative. Each CDR3 is given with its conserved first and last residue. A D gene is named only where the DNA matches it firmly. The listing skips clone size in some rows; elsewhere it reads once, few, many or a size class.

cdr3_length d_call j_call clone_size v_call cdr3_aa cdr3_nt
17 - TRBJ1-4 - TRBV15 CATSRDWGRGGDEKLFF TGTGCCACCAGCAGAGATTGGGGACGTGGGGGGGATGAAAAACTGTTTTTT
15 TRBD2 TRBJ2-7 - TRBV11-2 CASSSTGTPGGKQYF TGTGCCAGCAGCTCCACCGGGACCCCCGGGGGGAAGCAGTACTTC
13 - TRBJ1-2 - TRBV30 CAWSVLEYDGYTF TGTGCCTGGAGTGTTCTAGAGTACGATGGCTACACCTTC
17 - TRBJ1-5 - TRBV15 CATSRDLGGNSNQPQHF TGTGCCACCAGCAGAGATTTAGGGGGTAATAGCAATCAGCCCCAGCATTTT
16 - TRBJ2-2 - TRBV6-1 CASSEVGGSGAGELFF TGTGCCAGCAGTGAAGTAGGTGGTTCGGGTGCCGGGGAGCTGTTTTTT
14 TRBD2 TRBJ2-5 once TRBV2 CASIASGRVETQYF TGTGCCAGCATAGCTAGCGGGAGGGTTGAGACCCAGTACTTC
12 - TRBJ2-7 - TRBV5-1 CASRGEAYEQYF TGCGCCAGCAGAGGGGAGGCCTACGAGCAGTACTTC
15 TRBD1 TRBJ1-1 - TRBV7-6 CASSLASAGGIEAFF TGTGCCAGCAGCTTAGCGTCGGCAGGGGGTATTGAAGCTTTCTTT
15 TRBD2 TRBJ2-3 - TRBV29-1 CSVGFSSGPKDTQYF TGCAGCGTTGGGTTTTCTAGCGGGCCCAAGGATACGCAGTATTTT
15 - TRBJ1-2 once TRBV5-1 CASSVATTGNYGYTF TGCGCCAGCAGCGTTGCCACCACAGGGAACTATGGCTACACCTTC
15 - TRBJ2-7 - TRBV11-2 CASSLSPQDHYEQYF TGTGCCAGCAGCTTAAGTCCCCAGGATCACTACGAGCAGTACTTC
19 TRBD1 TRBJ2-2 - TRBV27 CASGAWDRSLEPNTGELFF TGTGCCAGCGGGGCGTGGGACAGATCCTTAGAGCCGAACACCGGGGAGCTGTTTTTT
19 TRBD1 TRBJ2-2 - TRBV19 CASSMVVRRGTGTTGELFF TGTGCCAGTAGTATGGTAGTAAGGCGGGGGACAGGGACGACCGGGGAGCTGTTTTTT
14 TRBD2 TRBJ2-1 - TRBV5-5 CASSLGTTDNEQFF TGTGCCAGCAGCTTAGGGACTACAGACAATGAGCAGTTCTTC
14 - TRBJ2-7 once TRBV6-6 CASCGRQGGHEQYF TGTGCCAGCTGTGGGCGGCAGGGGGGACACGAGCAGTACTTC
16 TRBD1 TRBJ2-3 once TRBV11-2 CASSLRGRHGTDTQYF TGTGCCAGCAGCCTTAGGGGGCGACACGGGACAGATACGCAGTATTTT
14 - TRBJ2-7 few TRBV7-8 CASSPGTGAYEQYF TGTGCCAGCAGCCCCGGGACGGGAGCCTACGAGCAGTACTTC
14 - TRBJ2-1 - TRBV5-1 CASSLIPLDPEQFF TGCGCCAGCAGCTTAATACCTCTAGATCCGGAGCAGTTCTTC
15 - TRBJ1-5 - TRBV5-1 CASSYLGGNNQPQHF TGCGCCAGCAGCTATCTGGGGGGGAACAATCAGCCCCAGCATTTT
13 - TRBJ1-4 - TRBV28 CASSPGGNEKLFF TGTGCCAGCAGTCCCGGGGGAAATGAAAAACTGTTTTTT
14 - TRBJ2-4 - TRBV5-4 CASSRWGRGNIQYF TGTGCCAGCAGTCGATGGGGCAGGGGAAACATTCAGTACTTC
14 - TRBJ2-2 - TRBV5-4 CASSGGQNTGELFF TGTGCCAGCAGCGGCGGACAGAACACCGGGGAGCTGTTTTTT
16 - TRBJ2-2 - TRBV5-8 CASRSRGLANTGELFF TGTGCCAGCAGGAGTCGAGGGCTCGCGAACACCGGGGAGCTGTTTTTT
16 - TRBJ1-1 - TRBV7-2 CASSLSEAKVNTEAFF TGTGCCAGCAGCTTATCCGAGGCAAAGGTCAACACTGAAGCTTTCTTT
14 TRBD1 TRBJ1-2 - TRBV6-1 CASSIGTGVNGYTF TGTGCCAGCAGCATCGGGACAGGGGTAAATGGCTACACCTTC
16 TRBD2 TRBJ2-1 - TRBV6-6 CASSETSGRPYNEQFF TGTGCCAGCAGCGAGACTAGCGGGAGGCCCTACAATGAGCAGTTCTTC
14 - TRBJ2-2 once TRBV9 CASSVGRVAGELFF TGTGCCAGCAGCGTTGGCAGGGTCGCCGGGGAGCTGTTTTTT
15 - TRBJ1-2 once TRBV4-3 CASSQDRTEAYGYTF TGCGCCAGCAGCCAAGATCGGACAGAAGCCTATGGCTACACCTTC
13 - TRBJ2-1 - TRBV11-2 CASSLDLTDEQFF TGTGCCAGCAGCTTAGACCTCACGGATGAGCAGTTCTTC
13 - TRBJ1-3 - TRBV5-1 CASSLGQEDTIYF TGCGCCAGCAGCTTGGGACAGGAGGACACCATATATTTT
14 TRBD2 TRBJ2-3 - TRBV7-2 CASSLALSSGGGYF TGTGCCAGCAGCTTAGCGCTTTCAAGCGGGGGGGGGTATTTT
16 - TRBJ2-3 - TRBV5-4 CASNKQTAIHTDTQYF TGTGCCAGCAACAAACAAACAGCTATCCACACAGATACGCAGTATTTT
15 TRBD1 TRBJ2-1 - TRBV4-2 CASSQDSNRGNEQFF TGTGCCAGCAGCCAAGATAGTAACAGGGGCAATGAGCAGTTCTTC
15 TRBD2 TRBJ2-3 - TRBV7-9 CASSPLLAGGDTQYF TGTGCCAGCAGCCCTTTATTAGCGGGAGGTGATACGCAGTATTTT
14 - TRBJ1-1 - TRBV5-1 CASSLHRVDTEAFF TGCGCCAGCAGTTTACACAGGGTTGACACTGAAGCTTTCTTT
13 - TRBJ2-1 once TRBV6-1 CASSKDIHNEQFF TGTGCCAGCAGTAAGGACATCCACAATGAGCAGTTCTTC
18 TRBD1 TRBJ2-2 - TRBV14 CASSQDSPTQGVTGELFF TGTGCCAGCAGCCAAGACTCTCCAACTCAGGGGGTCACCGGGGAGCTGTTTTTT
18 TRBD1 TRBJ1-4 - TRBV4-1 CASSQPADRANTDEKLFF TGCGCCAGCAGCCAACCAGCGGACAGGGCCAACACGGATGAAAAACTGTTTTTT
15 TRBD2 TRBJ2-3 - TRBV28 CASSFREGVTDTQYF TGTGCCAGCAGTTTTCGGGAGGGAGTCACAGATACGCAGTATTTT
15 - TRBJ2-5 - TRBV29-1 CSVEGAWGIQETQYF TGCAGCGTTGAGGGGGCCTGGGGGATCCAAGAGACCCAGTACTTC